The 23 T cell receptor beta chains reported below all come from one sample, sequenced in a study of STAT5B mutations in CD4+ large granular lymphocyte leukemia. Sequenced by immunoSEQ multiplex PCR; TCRdb stores in-frame clones only, minus some. The top ten clones hold 0.3% to 0.35% of a sample with over 25,000 clones, approximately 81% of them seen once. Sequencing used CD4+ T cells from blood buffy coats. The receptors stem from a human donor in good health.

This clone turned up a few times. The chain has TRBV30 and TRBJ1-5; weak D call: TRBD1 (5 bases). The CDR3 spans 18 residues. Germline V gene lookup returns CDR1 GTSNPN and CDR2 SVGIG (reference sequence). Trimming shortened V by 0 bases and J by 5 bases, and 23 bases separated the two germline ends. CDR3 coding DNA: TGTGCCTGGAGTGTACGGTCCTGGGCAGGGAGTCTTCATCAGCCCCAGCATTTT. Residues: CAWSVRSWAGSLHQPQHF.

The chain is built from TRBV28 and TRBJ2-3; D uncertain. V was trimmed by 2 bases and J by 6 bases, leaving 9 bases between them. This CDR3 has 13 residues. Looked up from germline, CDR1 is MDHEN and CDR2 is SYDVKM. The CDR3 region has the DNA TGTGCCAGCAGTTTAAACGGTCTGGATACGCAGTATTTT. Residues: CASSLNGLDTQYF.

The chain recombines TRBV10-3 with TRBJ1-1; 8 positions match TRBD1. CDR1 and CDR2 (germline): ENHRY, SYGVKD. The length of the CDR3 is 14 residues. With V trimmed by 10 bases and J by 0 bases, 7 bases remained unmatched. The CDR3 DNA follows: TGTGCCAGCTGGACAGGGATCCTGAACACTGAAGCTTTCTTT. Protein: CASWTGILNTEAFF.

The genes are TRBV6-5 and TRBJ1-2; 12 positions match TRBD1. The CDR3 totals 15 residues. Trimming removed 6 bases from V and 8 bases from J; junction bases left unmatched: 10. The germline gives CDR1 MNHEY, CDR2 SVGAGI. This chain's CDR3 is CASRDPGQGAGGYTF. The CDR3 DNA follows: TGTGCCAGCAGGGATCCGGGACAGGGGGCTGGAGGCTACACCTTC.

The chain links TRBV19 to TRBJ2-2, with 9 bases aligning to TRBD2. With V trimmed by 6 bases and J by 6 bases, 5 bases remained unmatched. CDR1 and CDR2 (germline): LNHDA, SQIVND (reference sequence). This CDR3 is 14 amino acids long. CDR3 residues: CASRQGLASGELFF. The CDR3 DNA is TGTGCCAGTAGACAGGGACTAGCATCCGGGGAGCTGTTTTTT.

The CDR3 nucleotides are TGTGCCAGCAGCCCGGTCGGGGGTCAAAACAATGAGCAGTTCTTC. Its protein is CASSPVGGQNNEQFF. The gene calls are TRBV5-4 and TRBJ2-1; D perhaps matches TRBD2 (6 bases). CDR3 length: 15 amino acids. Between the trimmed V and J ends, which lost 4 bases and 5 bases, there was a span of 16 bases. Germline CDR1 is SGHNT and CDR2 is YYREEE (reference sequence).

Written as DNA, the CDR3 is TGTGCCATCAGTGCATCCTACGAGCAGTACTTC. Residues: CAISASYEQYF. The chain links TRBV10-3 to TRBJ2-5; D gene ambiguous. Matching the DNA end better, TRBJ2-7 makes the J call doubtful. Germline lookup yields CDR1 ENHRY and CDR2 SYGVKD. The CDR3 has 11 amino acids.

This sequence joins TRBV6-5 and TRBJ2-3; 12 nucleotides line up with TRBD2. The germline V gene encodes CDR1 MNHEY and CDR2 SVGAGI. The trim removed 6 bases at V and 7 bases at J, leaving 8 bases unmatched. This CDR3 contains 15 residues. The CDR3 DNA sequence: TGTGCCAGCAGCCCTAGCGGGGGGGCTCTATATACGCAGTATTTT. Amino acid sequence: CASSPSGGALYTQYF.

The genes are TRBV5-1 and TRBJ2-1; a possible D gene is TRBD1 (6 bases). The CDR3 spans 16 residues. V lost 0 bases to trimming and J lost 8 bases, with 18 bases between them. In germline, CDR1 is SGHRS, CDR2 YFSETQ. The CDR3 DNA reads TGCGCCAGCAGCTTGGCGATACAGGGTAATCGGGATGAGCAGTTCTTC. It translates to CASSLAIQGNRDEQFF.

The chain has TRBV15 and TRBJ1-2, with D tentatively TRBD1 (5 bases). This CDR3 spans 17 amino acids. V lost 0 bases and J lost 5, with 19 bases in between. CDR1 and CDR2 from the germline V gene are LNHNV and YYDKDF (reference sequence). CDR3 nucleotides: TGTGCCACCAGCAGAGATCGAGGGTCGGCAGGGTTATATGGCTACACCTTC. It specifies CATSRDRGSAGLYGYTF.

The J gene is TRBJ1-4, the V gene TRBV5-1; D is undetermined. CDR3 length: 16 amino acids. Germline V gives CDR1 SGHRS, CDR2 YFSETQ. The V gene lost 2 bases and the J gene lost 3 bases, with 14 bases spanning the gap. The CDR3 protein is CASSFGSQTPNEKLFF. DNA for the CDR3: TGCGCCAGCAGCTTCGGATCACAAACACCTAATGAAAAACTGTTTTTT.

This clone has more than one count but fewer than ten. The V gene is TRBV19, the J gene TRBJ1-1; D remains ambiguous. The CDR3 length is 13 residues. V was clipped by 7 bases and J by 1 base, with 10 bases between them. Germline V gene sequence: CDR1 LNHDA, CDR2 SQIVND (reference sequence). The CDR3 DNA follows: TGTGCCAGTATAGACCGCTGGAACACTGAAGCTTTCTTT. This codes for CASIDRWNTEAFF.

This clone was seen a single time. The V and J genes are TRBV18 and TRBJ2-5; D is unresolved. Trimming stripped 0 bases from V and 5 bases from J, with 13 bases between. The CDR3 has 15 residues. Germline CDR1 is KGHSH and CDR2 is LQKENI. The CDR3 sequence: CASSPPDGHGETQYF. In DNA form, the CDR3 reads TGTGCCAGCTCACCACCGGACGGCCACGGGGAGACCCAGTACTTC.

The table lists this clone with a few counts. The chain links TRBV10-1 to TRBJ1-2; maybe TRBD1 (5 bases). The CDR3 covers 12 residues. V was cut by 5 bases and J by 8 bases, with 12 bases left in between. The germline V gene encodes CDR1 WNHNN and CDR2 SYGVQD (reference sequence). The CDR3 DNA follows: TGCGCCAGCAGTACAGGTTCGGGCGGCTACACCTTC. This translates into CASSTGSGGYTF.

The chain couples TRBV29-1 to TRBJ2-3, with 7 positions matching TRBD1. CDR1 and CDR2 (germline): SQVTM, ANQGSEA. The CDR3 covers 14 residues. Trimming cost V 4 bases and J 6 bases; bases outside gene matches: 10. The CDR3 DNA reads as TGCAGCGTTGGGGGGACAGCTCATGAGGATACGCAGTATTTT. Translated, it gives CSVGGTAHEDTQYF.

J is TRBJ1-2 and V is TRBV4-2; tentatively, D is TRBD1 (6 bases). Trimming removed 0 bases from V and 1 base from J, with 12 bases in between. CDR3 length: 16 residues. Germline V gene data show CDR1 as LGHNA and CDR2 as YNFKEQ. Here the CDR3 DNA reads TGTGCCAGCAGCCAAGAGGCGGACAGTAGTAACTATGGCTACACCTTC. The encoded protein is CASSQEADSSNYGYTF.

The V gene is TRBV19, the J gene TRBJ2-5, with 7 bases aligning to TRBD1. Germline assignment: CDR1 LNHDA and CDR2 SQIVND (reference sequence). CDR3 length: 15 residues. V lost 4 bases to trimming and J lost 5 bases; unmatched junction nucleotides: 10. CDR3 coding DNA: TGTGCCAGTAGTAGTGACAGGGCTGGGCGGGAGACCCAGTACTTC. Translation: CASSSDRAGRETQYF.

This chain joins TRBV4-1 and TRBJ2-3; perhaps TRBD1 as D (6 bases). Germline V gives CDR1 MGHRA, CDR2 YSYEKL. There are 14 residues in the CDR3. Trimming took off 5 bases at V and 2 bases at J, with 11 bases between the two ends. The CDR3 is CASSKGHATDTQYF. In DNA form, the CDR3 reads TGCGCCAGCAGCAAGGGACACGCCACAGATACGCAGTATTTT.

The genes are TRBV5-4 and TRBJ2-4; D call uncertain. CDR1 SGHNT and CDR2 YYREEE come from the germline V gene (reference sequence). CDR3 length equals 13 residues. V lost 3 bases, J lost 8 bases, and 12 bases lay in between. The CDR3 sequence: CASSSPRVDIQYF. The CDR3 DNA reads as TGTGCCAGCAGCTCCCCAAGAGTAGACATTCAGTACTTC.

In the case of this clone: The junction departs from the called germline gene at one end, perhaps through a read error. V gene TRBV7-7 combines with J gene TRBJ2-1; TRBD2 matches at 9 bases. The V gene's germline CDR1 is SSHAT and CDR2 FNYEAQ (reference sequence). CDR3 length equals 18 residues. The CDR3 bases are TGTGCTAGCAGCCCAAAGCTCGGCGGGAGGGCCATGGGCAATGAGCAGTTCTTC. This encodes CASSPKLGGRAMGNEQFF.

The chain has TRBV4-1 and TRBJ1-1, with 8 bases identical to TRBD1. Unmatched junction bases numbered 5, after V lost 4 bases and J lost 1 base. Germline CDR1 and CDR2: MGHRA and YSYEKL. This CDR3 is 15 amino acids long. This CDR3 is CASSPGGVANTEAFF. DNA of the CDR3: TGCGCCAGCAGCCCAGGGGGCGTAGCGAACACTGAAGCTTTCTTT.

The chain is built from TRBV5-1 and TRBJ1-2; D is unresolved. Trimming cost V 4 bases and J 4 bases, with 8 bases left between them. CDR3 size: 12 residues. The germline gives CDR1 SGHRS, CDR2 YFSETQ. CDR3 in amino acids: CASSDGFYGYTF. The CDR3 nucleotides are TGCGCCAGCAGCGACGGCTTCTATGGCTACACCTTC.

The chain recombines TRBV5-1 with TRBJ2-1; 10 nucleotides agree with TRBD1. V dropped 2 bases and J dropped 3; count of bases not matched to a gene: 2. The germline V gene encodes CDR1 SGHRS and CDR2 YFSETQ. This CDR3 has 15 amino acids. The CDR3 DNA reads TGCGCCAGCAGCTTAGGGGACAGGGGCTACAATGAGCAGTTCTTC. It specifies CASSLGDRGYNEQFF.